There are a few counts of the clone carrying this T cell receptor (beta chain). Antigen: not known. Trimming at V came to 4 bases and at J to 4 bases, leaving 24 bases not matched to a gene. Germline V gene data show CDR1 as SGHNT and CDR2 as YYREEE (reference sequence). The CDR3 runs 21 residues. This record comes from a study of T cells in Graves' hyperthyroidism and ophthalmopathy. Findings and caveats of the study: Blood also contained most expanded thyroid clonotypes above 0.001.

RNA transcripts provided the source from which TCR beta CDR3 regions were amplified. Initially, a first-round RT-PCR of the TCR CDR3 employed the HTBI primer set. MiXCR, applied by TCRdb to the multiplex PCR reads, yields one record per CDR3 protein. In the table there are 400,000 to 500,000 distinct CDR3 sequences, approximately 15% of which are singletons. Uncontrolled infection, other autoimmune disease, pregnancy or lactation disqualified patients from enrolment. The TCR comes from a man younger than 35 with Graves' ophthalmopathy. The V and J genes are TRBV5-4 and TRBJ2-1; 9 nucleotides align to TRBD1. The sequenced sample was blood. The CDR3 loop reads CASSAGGTGYPHGRSYNEQFF. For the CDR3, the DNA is TGTGCCAGCAGCGCCGGCGGGACAGGGTACCCACATGGACGATCTTACAATGAGCAGTTCTTC.